A selection of T cell receptor beta chains follows, all from one sample in a study of blood T cells in healthy people across ages. TCRdb recomputed calls from the 5' RACE reads with MiXCR, one row per CDR3 protein. The sample consists of some 1.5 million distinct CDR3 sequences, approximately 28% of them appearing once. Input material: blood. These receptors came from a woman younger than 45 in good health. Each CDR3 is given with its conserved first and last residue. Each record gives: D gene, V gene, J gene, clone size, CDR3 DNA, CDR3 protein. A D gene is named only where the DNA matches it firmly. The size of a clone is reported for some rows only, either as once, few or many, or as a class for expanded clones.

d_call: NA; v_call: TRBV20-1; j_call: TRBJ1-3; clone_size: NA; cdr3_nt: TGCAGTGCTAGTAGCGGGGATTCTGGAAACACCATATATTTT; cdr3_aa: CSASSGDSGNTIYF
d_call: NA; v_call: TRBV28; j_call: TRBJ2-7; clone_size: NA; cdr3_nt: TGTGCCAGCAGTTTATTATCGGCGGGACCCAGTTGTAACGAGCAGTACTTC; cdr3_aa: CASSLLSAGPSCNEQYF
d_call: NA; v_call: TRBV20-1; j_call: TRBJ1-1; clone_size: NA; cdr3_nt: TGCAGTGCACCCGATGACGGGACCACCGGTAGGGACACTGAAGCTTTCTTT; cdr3_aa: CSAPDDGTTGRDTEAFF
d_call: NA; v_call: TRBV28; j_call: TRBJ2-1; clone_size: NA; cdr3_nt: TGTGCCAGCAGCTCGACAACACCCTCCTACAATGAGCAGTTCTTC; cdr3_aa: CASSSTTPSYNEQFF
d_call: NA; v_call: TRBV6-5; j_call: TRBJ2-1; clone_size: NA; cdr3_nt: TGTGCCAGCACCAGGGGTAGTAGCGGCCCTTTCAATGAGCAGTTCTTC; cdr3_aa: CASTRGSSGPFNEQFF
d_call: TRBD2; v_call: TRBV20-1; j_call: TRBJ2-3; clone_size: many; cdr3_nt: TGCAGTGCTCTTAGCGGGGTGGGAGATACGCAGTATTTT; cdr3_aa: CSALSGVGDTQYF
d_call: NA; v_call: TRBV5-1; j_call: TRBJ2-1; clone_size: many; cdr3_nt: TGCGCCAGCAGCTTGTTCGGGGGTCGGTCTAGCAATGAGCAGTTCTTC; cdr3_aa: CASSLFGGRSSNEQFF
d_call: TRBD2; v_call: TRBV7-9; j_call: TRBJ2-7; clone_size: few; cdr3_nt: TGTGCCAGCAGCTTAGGCGGGAGGGCATACAATGAGCAGTACTTC; cdr3_aa: CASSLGGRAYNEQYF
d_call: TRBD1; v_call: TRBV7-2; j_call: TRBJ2-1; clone_size: few; cdr3_nt: TGTGCCAGCAGCTCACCCACAGGGGGCAGGAATGAGCAGTTCTTC; cdr3_aa: CASSSPTGGRNEQFF
d_call: NA; v_call: TRBV7-2; j_call: TRBJ1-5; clone_size: NA; cdr3_nt: TGTGCCAGCAGCTTAGCCCCCAATAGCAATCAGCCCCAGCATTTT; cdr3_aa: CASSLAPNSNQPQHF
d_call: NA; v_call: TRBV12-3/TRBV12-4; j_call: TRBJ1-5; clone_size: NA; cdr3_nt: TGTGCCAGCAGCCCGAATGGGCAGGTGAGCAATCAGCCCCAGCATTTT; cdr3_aa: CASSPNGQVSNQPQHF
d_call: TRBD2; v_call: TRBV20-1; j_call: TRBJ2-5; clone_size: NA; cdr3_nt: TGCAGTGCTAGAGATATGCTAGCGGGGGAGGTTCAAGAGACCCAGTACTTC; cdr3_aa: CSARDMLAGEVQETQYF
d_call: NA; v_call: TRBV7-2; j_call: TRBJ1-1; clone_size: few; cdr3_nt: TGTGCCAGCAGCTTAGAGGCGGGACGGACTGAAGCTTTCTTT; cdr3_aa: CASSLEAGRTEAFF
d_call: NA; v_call: TRBV11-1; j_call: TRBJ1-1; clone_size: NA; cdr3_nt: TGTGCCAGCAGCTCACCGAGGGGGGCGGAGAACACTGAAGCTTTCTTT; cdr3_aa: CASSSPRGAENTEAFF
d_call: NA; v_call: TRBV7-7; j_call: TRBJ2-5; clone_size: few; cdr3_nt: TGTGCCAGCAGCGCCACAGGGAGAGGAGAGACCCAGTACTTC; cdr3_aa: CASSATGRGETQYF
d_call: NA; v_call: TRBV7-9; j_call: TRBJ1-2; clone_size: NA; cdr3_nt: TGTGCCAGCAGCTATAGGGTCTATGGCTACACCTTC; cdr3_aa: CASSYRVYGYTF
d_call: NA; v_call: TRBV7-2; j_call: TRBJ2-7; clone_size: few; cdr3_nt: TGTGCCAGCAGCTTAGCAGCAGGGGAAGGTCTCGAGCAGTACTTC; cdr3_aa: CASSLAAGEGLEQYF
d_call: NA; v_call: TRBV6-1; j_call: TRBJ2-7; clone_size: few; cdr3_nt: TGTGCCAGCAGTGAAAGGGGGGTAGCCTACGAGCAGTACTTC; cdr3_aa: CASSERGVAYEQYF
d_call: NA; v_call: TRBV19; j_call: TRBJ1-5; clone_size: once; cdr3_nt: TGTGCCAGTAGTTGGGATCCCTCGGGGGGCCAGCCCCAGCATTTT; cdr3_aa: CASSWDPSGGQPQHF
d_call: TRBD1; v_call: TRBV6-2/TRBV6-3; j_call: TRBJ1-5; clone_size: NA; cdr3_nt: TGTACCAGCAGTTTCAACAGGGGGCTGAGCAATCAGCCCCAGCATTTT; cdr3_aa: CTSSFNRGLSNQPQHF
d_call: TRBD1; v_call: TRBV29-1; j_call: TRBJ2-7; clone_size: NA; cdr3_nt: TGCAGCGTTGGACAGGGGAGACTCGAGCAGTACTTC; cdr3_aa: CSVGQGRLEQYF
d_call: TRBD1; v_call: TRBV7-3; j_call: TRBJ2-1; clone_size: many; cdr3_nt: TGTGCCAGCAGCTTCGGGACAGGGTCCAATGAGCAGTTCTTC; cdr3_aa: CASSFGTGSNEQFF
d_call: TRBD1; v_call: TRBV19; j_call: TRBJ2-1; clone_size: NA; cdr3_nt: TGTGCCAGTTCTAGGGACAGTCTAAGGGAGCAGTTCTTC; cdr3_aa: CASSRDSLREQFF
d_call: NA; v_call: TRBV4-1; j_call: TRBJ2-1; clone_size: once; cdr3_nt: TGCGCCTGCAGCCAAGATGTCAGGGAAGGGGCCTACGAGCAGTTCTTC; cdr3_aa: CACSQDVREGAYEQFF
d_call: NA; v_call: TRBV12-3/TRBV12-4; j_call: TRBJ1-2; clone_size: NA; cdr3_nt: TGTGCCAGCTACCAACAGGTTAACTATGGCTACACCTTC; cdr3_aa: CASYQQVNYGYTF
d_call: NA; v_call: TRBV5-1; j_call: TRBJ1-2; clone_size: NA; cdr3_nt: TGCGCCAGCAGCTCCGACGCGGGCGTTTATGGCTACACCTTC; cdr3_aa: CASSSDAGVYGYTF
d_call: NA; v_call: TRBV6-6; j_call: TRBJ1-2; clone_size: many; cdr3_nt: TGTGCCAGCAGTTACGTGGGACAAGGGAACTATGGCTACACCTTC; cdr3_aa: CASSYVGQGNYGYTF
d_call: NA; v_call: TRBV12-3/TRBV12-4; j_call: TRBJ2-6; clone_size: many; cdr3_nt: TGTGCCAGCAGTTCCTTCTCTGGGGCCAACGTCCTGACTTTC; cdr3_aa: CASSSFSGANVLTF
d_call: TRBD1; v_call: TRBV4-1; j_call: TRBJ2-4; clone_size: NA; cdr3_nt: TGCGCCAGCAGCCAAGAGGGGGTAGGCAGGGGGTTCAAAAACATTCAGTACTTC; cdr3_aa: CASSQEGVGRGFKNIQYF
d_call: NA; v_call: TRBV20-1; j_call: TRBJ2-1; clone_size: few; cdr3_nt: TGCAGTGCTAGAGTAGAGTACCGAAGGGGTGAGCAGTTCTTC; cdr3_aa: CSARVEYRRGEQFF
d_call: TRBD1; v_call: TRBV2; j_call: TRBJ2-1; clone_size: NA; cdr3_nt: TGTGCCAGCAGTGCTAGGGGGCAAGGGGGCAACAATGAGCAGTTCTTC; cdr3_aa: CASSARGQGGNNEQFF
d_call: NA; v_call: TRBV29-1; j_call: TRBJ2-5; clone_size: many; cdr3_nt: TGCAGCCAGTCGGGGGGCCCGGTGGGGACCCAGTACTTC; cdr3_aa: CSQSGGPVGTQYF
d_call: NA; v_call: TRBV5-1; j_call: TRBJ2-1; clone_size: NA; cdr3_nt: TGCGCCACCAGCTTACGACGTAGCTCCTACAATGAGCAGTTCTTC; cdr3_aa: CATSLRRSSYNEQFF
d_call: TRBD2; v_call: TRBV18; j_call: TRBJ2-5; clone_size: NA; cdr3_nt: TGTGCCAGCTCACCACTACCCACTAGCGGTTCGGGAGAGACCCAGTACTTC; cdr3_aa: CASSPLPTSGSGETQYF
d_call: NA; v_call: TRBV7-9; j_call: TRBJ2-1; clone_size: few; cdr3_nt: TGTGCCAGCAGCTTAGCGTTCCCGAAGACTGAGCAGTTCTTC; cdr3_aa: CASSLAFPKTEQFF
d_call: NA; v_call: TRBV5-1; j_call: TRBJ2-5; clone_size: NA; cdr3_nt: TGCGCCAGCAGCCGGTCGGGACAACTAATCCAAGAGACCCAGTACTTC; cdr3_aa: CASSRSGQLIQETQYF
d_call: NA; v_call: TRBV7-7; j_call: TRBJ2-3; clone_size: NA; cdr3_nt: TGTGCCAGCAGCTTAGGTCTGGGCCCGTCAGATACGCAGTATTTT; cdr3_aa: CASSLGLGPSDTQYF
d_call: NA; v_call: TRBV14; j_call: TRBJ2-2; clone_size: few; cdr3_nt: TGTGCCAGCAGCCAGGGCCGCGGGGAGCTGTTTTTT; cdr3_aa: CASSQGRGELFF
d_call: TRBD1; v_call: TRBV29-1; j_call: TRBJ2-4; clone_size: few; cdr3_nt: TGCAGCGCTGAAGTCCCAGGGGGCATAAACATTCAGTACTTC; cdr3_aa: CSAEVPGGINIQYF
d_call: NA; v_call: TRBV18; j_call: TRBJ2-5; clone_size: few; cdr3_nt: TGTGCCAGCTCACCTCGAGAGGTTCAAGAGACCCAGTACTTC; cdr3_aa: CASSPREVQETQYF
d_call: NA; v_call: TRBV7-3; j_call: TRBJ2-3; clone_size: NA; cdr3_nt: TGTGCCAGCAGCTTAAAGGCGGGCCCAGATACGCAGTATTTT; cdr3_aa: CASSLKAGPDTQYF
d_call: TRBD2; v_call: TRBV29-1; j_call: TRBJ2-5; clone_size: few; cdr3_nt: TGCAGCAGTAGCGGGAGGTTGGGAGAGACCCAGTACTTC; cdr3_aa: CSSSGRLGETQYF
d_call: NA; v_call: TRBV12-3/TRBV12-4; j_call: TRBJ1-6; clone_size: few; cdr3_nt: TGTGCCAGCAGTTTAGGCCCCGGCAGGCCTTCACCCCTCCACTTT; cdr3_aa: CASSLGPGRPSPLHF
d_call: NA; v_call: TRBV29-1; j_call: TRBJ2-7; clone_size: NA; cdr3_nt: TGCAGCATTGCCACTATCCAGGGTGCTAGGGACTACGAGCAGTACTTC; cdr3_aa: CSIATIQGARDYEQYF
d_call: TRBD1; v_call: TRBV2; j_call: TRBJ1-2; clone_size: few; cdr3_nt: TGTGCCAGCCAGATCGCAGGGGGCGCAACCGGCTACACCTTC; cdr3_aa: CASQIAGGATGYTF
d_call: NA; v_call: TRBV9; j_call: TRBJ2-7; clone_size: once; cdr3_nt: TGTGCCAGCAGCGTAGAGGGGGACCGCACCTACGAGCAGTACTTC; cdr3_aa: CASSVEGDRTYEQYF
d_call: TRBD1; v_call: TRBV10-3; j_call: TRBJ1-2; clone_size: few; cdr3_nt: TGTGCCATCAGTGATCGATCCAGGAGGGGGCCCCCTAACTATGGCTACACCTTC; cdr3_aa: CAISDRSRRGPPNYGYTF
d_call: NA; v_call: TRBV6-1; j_call: TRBJ2-3; clone_size: few; cdr3_nt: TGTACCAGCACGGGACAGTTAGGGGCAGCCGGGGGAGATACGCAGTATTTT; cdr3_aa: CTSTGQLGAAGGDTQYF
d_call: NA; v_call: TRBV3-1; j_call: TRBJ1-1; clone_size: NA; cdr3_nt: TGTGCCAGCAGTCAACTCAGGGAGGTTGGGGCCACTGAAGCTTTCTTT; cdr3_aa: CASSQLREVGATEAFF
d_call: TRBD2; v_call: TRBV12-3/TRBV12-4; j_call: TRBJ2-5; clone_size: NA; cdr3_nt: TGTGCCAGCAGTTCCGTAGCGGGAGGAAAAGAGACCCAGTACTTC; cdr3_aa: CASSSVAGGKETQYF
d_call: NA; v_call: TRBV6-2/TRBV6-3; j_call: TRBJ2-5; clone_size: few; cdr3_nt: TGTGCCAGCAGCCAGCCATACGCGGAGAGGGAGACCCAGTACTTC; cdr3_aa: CASSQPYAERETQYF
d_call: NA; v_call: TRBV20-1; j_call: TRBJ2-5; clone_size: few; cdr3_nt: TGCAGTGCTAGGCGGGACAGTCAAGGGGAGACCCAGTACTTC; cdr3_aa: CSARRDSQGETQYF
d_call: NA; v_call: TRBV6-1; j_call: TRBJ2-7; clone_size: NA; cdr3_nt: TGTGCCAGCATTGTGGGCCGGGGGACGGCGCTCGACGAGCAGTACTTC; cdr3_aa: CASIVGRGTALDEQYF
d_call: NA; v_call: TRBV5-1; j_call: TRBJ1-1; clone_size: NA; cdr3_nt: TGCGCCAGCAGCCCGCAACCTCGTTCGGAAGCTTTCTTT; cdr3_aa: CASSPQPRSEAFF
d_call: TRBD2; v_call: TRBV7-2; j_call: TRBJ2-7; clone_size: NA; cdr3_nt: TGTGCCAGCAGCTTAGGAAGCGGGGGGCCTCAACGGGAGCAGTACTTC; cdr3_aa: CASSLGSGGPQREQYF
d_call: NA; v_call: TRBV14; j_call: TRBJ1-2; clone_size: NA; cdr3_nt: TGTGCCAGCAGCCAAGGTAGTCGTTCCCCCGGCTATGGCTACACCTTC; cdr3_aa: CASSQGSRSPGYGYTF